This T cell receptor (beta chain) was recovered during a study of cytomegalovirus exposure and HLA in healthy donors. The PCR ran on 60 Vbeta and 13 Jbeta primers. This table comes from immunoSEQ multiplex PCR, and its TCRdb copy is limited to in-frame clones, with some not included. The table lists more than 25,000 clones, about 66% of them singletons. A remark on this clone: The sample has other DNA sequences that encode this CDR3 too.

This CDR3 is 15 amino acids long. The V segment lost 5 bases and the J segment 4 bases; nucleotides outside the gene matches: 10. CDR1 and CDR2 from the germline V gene are MNHEY and SVGAGI. The clonotype originates from a male donor in good health and CMV-seropositive. Sequenced input: PBMCs. The chain carries TRBV6-5 and TRBJ1-2; 7 positions agree with TRBD1. The CDR3 DNA reads as TGTGCCAGCAGTACCAGGACAGGACGCGTCTATGGCTACACCTTC. Protein sequence: CASSTRTGRVYGYTF.